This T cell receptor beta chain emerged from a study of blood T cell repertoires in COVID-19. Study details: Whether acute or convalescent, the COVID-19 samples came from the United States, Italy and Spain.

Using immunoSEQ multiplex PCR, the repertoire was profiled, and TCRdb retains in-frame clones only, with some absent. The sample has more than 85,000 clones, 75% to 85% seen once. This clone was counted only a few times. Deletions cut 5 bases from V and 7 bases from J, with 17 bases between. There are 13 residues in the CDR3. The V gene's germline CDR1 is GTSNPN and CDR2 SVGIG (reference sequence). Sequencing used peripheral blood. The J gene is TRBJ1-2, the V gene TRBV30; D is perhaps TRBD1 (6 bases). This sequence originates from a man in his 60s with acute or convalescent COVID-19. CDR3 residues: CAWDRNRETGYTF. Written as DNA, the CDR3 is TGTGCCTGGGACCGCAACAGGGAAACTGGCTACACCTTC. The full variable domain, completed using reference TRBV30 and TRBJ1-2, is SQTIHQWPATLVQPVGSPLSLECTVEGTSNPNLYWYRQAAGRGLQLLFYSVGIGQISSEVPQNLSASRPQDRQFILSSKKLLLSDSGFYLCAWDRNRETGYTFGSGTRLTVV.